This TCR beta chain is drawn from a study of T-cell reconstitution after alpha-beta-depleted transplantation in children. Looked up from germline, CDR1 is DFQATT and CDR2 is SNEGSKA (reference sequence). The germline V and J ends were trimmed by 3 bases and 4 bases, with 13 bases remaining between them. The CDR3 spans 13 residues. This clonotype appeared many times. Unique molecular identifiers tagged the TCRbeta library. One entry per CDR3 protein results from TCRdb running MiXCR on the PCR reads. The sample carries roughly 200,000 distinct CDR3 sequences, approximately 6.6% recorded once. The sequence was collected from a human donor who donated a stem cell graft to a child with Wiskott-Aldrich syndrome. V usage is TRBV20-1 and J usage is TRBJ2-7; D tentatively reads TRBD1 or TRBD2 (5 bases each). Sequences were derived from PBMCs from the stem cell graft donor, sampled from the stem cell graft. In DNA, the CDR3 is TGCAGTGCTAGGAAAGGGACCTGGTACGAGCAGTACTTC. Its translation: CSARKGTWYEQYF.